The rows below give T cell receptor beta chains drawn from one sample of a study of T cell responses to AZD1222 COVID-19 vaccine. The repertoire was sequenced with immunoSEQ multiplex PCR; TCRdb's copy has only in-frame clones and lacks some. The sample lists approximately 120,000 clones; about 88% were seen once. This specimen was peripheral blood, taken on day 0 of AZD1222 vaccination. All receptors come from an adult in good health. Both conserved end residues are part of each CDR3. Each record gives: D gene, clone size, CDR3 length, J gene, V gene, CDR3 DNA, CDR3 protein. D genes are given only for firm matches. Rows give clone size only sometimes, using once, few, many, or a class for an expanded clone.

>-|-|13|TRBJ2-5|TRBV10-3
TGTGCCATCAGCCCTAGCGCAAAAGAGACCCAGTACTTC
CAISPSAKETQYF
>-|-|14|TRBJ1-1|TRBV19
TGTGCCAGTACTCCCGGACTCATGAACACTGAAGCTTTCTTT
CASTPGLMNTEAFF
>-|few|15|TRBJ2-3|TRBV6-4
TGTGCCAGCAGTGAAACTGCGGGGACCACAGATACGCAGTATTTT
CASSETAGTTDTQYF
>-|-|15|TRBJ1-2|TRBV6-5
TGTGCCAGCAGTCTGGGGCCAGACCAAGCCTATGGCTACACCTTC
CASSLGPDQAYGYTF
>-|-|11|TRBJ1-1|TRBV30
TGTGCCTGGGAAACCAGCATCGAAGCTTTCTTT
CAWETSIEAFF
>TRBD1|few|15|TRBJ1-3|TRBV4-2
TGTGCCAGCAGCCAGACAGGGACCTCTGGAAACACCATATATTTT
CASSQTGTSGNTIYF
>-|-|13|TRBJ2-7|TRBV5-5
TGTGCCAGCAGGCTACTAGCTGTGGGCGAGCAGTACTTC
CASRLLAVGEQYF
>-|-|13|TRBJ2-7|TRBV5-4
TGTGCCAGCAGCTCGACACCTTCCTACGAGCAGTACTTC
CASSSTPSYEQYF
>TRBD1|-|17|TRBJ1-2|TRBV27
TGTGCCAGCAGTCCGGGGACAGGGAGGGGTCCTAACTATGGCTACACCTTC
CASSPGTGRGPNYGYTF
>-|-|12|TRBJ2-2|TRBV7-3
TGTGCCAGCAGCCCGAACACCGGGGAGCTGTTTTTT
CASSPNTGELFF
>-|-|16|TRBJ1-2|TRBV27
TGTGCCAGCAGTTTATCGTCTCGGGGGGCAGTCTATGGCTACACCTTC
CASSLSSRGAVYGYTF
>-|-|15|TRBJ1-3|TRBV18
TGTGCCAGCTCACCACCCGGGGATCCTGGAAACACCATATATTTT
CASSPPGDPGNTIYF
>TRBD1|-|15|TRBJ2-5|TRBV7-8
TGTGCCAGCAGCTTAGGGACAGGGTACCAAGAGACCCAGTACTTC
CASSLGTGYQETQYF
>-|-|16|TRBJ1-6|TRBV4-3
TGCGCCAGCAGCCAAATCTGGGACCTCGGCGATTCACCCCTCCACTTT
CASSQIWDLGDSPLHF
>-|-|14|TRBJ1-2|TRBV3-1/TRBV3-2
TGTGCCAGCAGCCAAGCCACGGGAAACTATGGCTACACCTTC
CASSQATGNYGYTF
>-|few|14|TRBJ2-7|TRBV30
TGTGCCTGGAGTCGTTCGCCAAGCTACGCCGAGCAGTACTTC
CAWSRSPSYAEQYF
>-|-|13|TRBJ1-2|TRBV12-3/TRBV12-4
TGTGCCAGCAGTTTAGCGGGGGGGTTCGGCTACACCTTC
CASSLAGGFGYTF
>-|-|15|TRBJ1-6|TRBV6-4
TGTGCCAGCAGTGCCAGCGGGGACGGGAATTCACCCCTCCACTTT
CASSASGDGNSPLHF
>-|-|15|TRBJ2-7|TRBV4-1
TGCGCCAGCAGCCAAGGACCCCAGGGGACCGACGAGCAGTACTTC
CASSQGPQGTDEQYF
>-|-|12|TRBJ1-2|TRBV9
TGTGCCAGCAGCAGACAGGAGGGGGGCTACACCTTC
CASSRQEGGYTF
>TRBD1|-|16|TRBJ1-2|TRBV4-3
TGCGCCAGCAGCCAAGCCGCGACAGGGGGCCCTTATGGCTACACCTTC
CASSQAATGGPYGYTF
>-|few|16|TRBJ1-2|TRBV4-3
TGCGCCAGCAGCCAAGATTATGAAGGATCCCCCTATGGCTACACCTTC
CASSQDYEGSPYGYTF
>-|-|15|TRBJ2-1|TRBV4-3
TGCGCCAGCAGCCAAGATGGGACACGATACAATGAGCAGTTCTTC
CASSQDGTRYNEQFF
>-|-|12|TRBJ2-7|TRBV29-1
TGCAGCGTTTACAGGGAGTCCTACGAGCAGTACTTC
CSVYRESYEQYF
>TRBD2|once|17|TRBJ2-1|TRBV28
TGTGCCAGCAGTTACCCCCTCACGGGACTAGCGTCAACTGAGCAGTTCTTC
CASSYPLTGLASTEQFF
>-|few|16|TRBJ1-5|TRBV19
TGTGCCAGTAGTATTTTGGGAGGGAGGGGGACGGGACCCCAGCATTTT
CASSILGGRGTGPQHF
>-|-|14|TRBJ1-5|TRBV27
-
CASSSSAYNQPQHF
>-|many|13|TRBJ2-7|TRBV7-9
TGTGCCAGCAGCCCTGGGACATACTACGAGCAGTACTTC
CASSPGTYYEQYF
>-|-|16|TRBJ1-5|TRBV24-1
TGTGCCACCAGTGATCCCCGACAGGCTCCTAATCAGCCCCAGCATTTT
CATSDPRQAPNQPQHF
>-|-|15|TRBJ2-7|TRBV29-1
TGCAGCGTTGTCGGGCACCCAGTCGGATCCTACGAGCAGTACTTC
CSVVGHPVGSYEQYF
>TRBD1|-|15|TRBJ2-3|TRBV7-2
TGTGCCAGCAGCGCGGGGACAGGGGGCACAGATACGCAGTATTTT
CASSAGTGGTDTQYF
>-|-|17|TRBJ2-7|TRBV10-1
TGCGCCACCAATGAAGACACACCAGGGGTGAGCTCCTACGAGCAGTACTTC
CATNEDTPGVSSYEQYF
>TRBD1|-|13|TRBJ1-2|TRBV15
TGTGCCACCAGCAGACAGGGGGCTTATGGCTACACCTTC
CATSRQGAYGYTF
>-|-|13|TRBJ1-1|TRBV19
TGTGCCAGTATAGGGCAGGGGCTAGCTGAAGCTTTCTTT
CASIGQGLAEAFF
>-|-|13|TRBJ2-5|TRBV7-3
TGTGCCAGCAGCTTATCGCCTGAAGAGACCCAGTACTTC
CASSLSPEETQYF
>-|-|14|TRBJ1-3|TRBV25-1
TGTGCCAGCAGTCAGCAGGGCTCTGGAAACACCATATATTTT
CASSQQGSGNTIYF
>TRBD1|few|16|TRBJ2-7|TRBV6-6
TGTGCCACACTCCTAAGGACAGGACCATCAACCTACGAGCAGTACTTC
CATLLRTGPSTYEQYF
>-|-|16|TRBJ1-3|TRBV18
TGTGCCAGCTCACCGTACGACAGCGCGGAAGGAAACACCATATATTTT
CASSPYDSAEGNTIYF
>-|-|15|TRBJ1-2|TRBV5-1
TGCGCCAGCAGGTATTCCGGGCTCTCCTTTTATGGCTACACCTTC
CASRYSGLSFYGYTF